These 18 T cell receptor beta chains were sequenced from one sample in a study of radiotherapy plus CTLA-4 blockade in lung cancer. Data came from immunoSEQ multiplex PCR; TCRdb stores just in-frame clones and leaves some out. The sample gives tens of thousands of clones, roughly 85% of which show up once; around 25% is in the top ten. The source was peripheral blood, collected from a patient treated with radiotherapy plus ipilimumab. These receptors were obtained from a human donor with non-small cell lung cancer that progressed on radiotherapy plus ipilimumab.

As DNA, the CDR3 is TGTGCCAGCAGCTTAGATCCGCAAAGCACAGATACGCAGTATTTT. Translating it yields CASSLDPQSTDTQYF. V and J are TRBV7-6 and TRBJ2-3; no clear D gene. Trimming shortened V by 1 base and J by 0 bases, and 8 bases separated the two germline ends. CDR1 and CDR2 from the germline V gene are SGHVS and FNYEAQ. The CDR3 totals 15 residues. Using reference TRBV7-6 and TRBJ2-3 for the parts outside the CDR3, the full variable domain is GAGVSQSPRYKVTKRGQDVALRCDPISGHVSLYWYRQALGQGPEFLTYFNYEAQQDKSGLPNDRFSAERPEGSISTLTIQRTEQRDSAMYRCASSLDPQSTDTQYFGPGTRLTVL.

This rearrangement joins TRBV14 to TRBJ2-2; D not resolved. The CDR3 consists of 12 residues. V dropped 6 bases and J dropped 6 bases, with 8 bases sitting between them. Germline V CDR1 and CDR2: SGHDN, FVKESK. CDR3 coding DNA: TGTGCCAGCAGACCGGCGGCCGGGGAGCTGTTTTTT. This gives the protein CASRPAAGELFF.

The genes are TRBV29-1 and TRBJ2-2; D may correspond to TRBD1 or TRBD2 (5 bases each). The V gene lost 6 bases and the J gene lost 6 bases, with 14 bases spanning the gap. CDR1 is SQVTM and CDR2 is ANQGSEA in the germline V gene. There are 13 residues in the CDR3. The chain's CDR3 is CSVQPGRAGELFF. CDR3 bases: TGCAGCGTCCAACCGGGACGGGCCGGGGAGCTGTTTTTT.

The table lists this clone with a count of one. The chain has TRBV19 and TRBJ2-1, with D possibly matching TRBD2 (5 bases). The CDR3 totals 16 residues. V shed 7 bases and J shed 0 bases, with 16 bases lying between them. Germline assignment: CDR1 LNHDA and CDR2 SQIVND (reference sequence). This chain's CDR3 is CASKPGLLASYNEQFF. For the CDR3, the DNA is TGTGCCAGTAAGCCTGGACTGCTCGCCTCCTACAATGAGCAGTTCTTC.

The chain links TRBV29-1 to TRBJ2-2; 10 bases match TRBD1. Per the germline V gene, CDR1 is SQVTM and CDR2 is ANQGSEA. The CDR3 is 11 amino acids. After removal of 7 bases from V and 8 bases from J, the junction contained 1 base not matched to a gene. CDR3 sequence: CSGQGAGELFF. DNA of the CDR3: TGCAGCGGACAGGGGGCGGGGGAGCTGTTTTTT.

This rearrangement joins TRBV27 to TRBJ2-4; tentatively, D is TRBD2 (6 bases). Trimming cost V 4 bases and J 6 bases, with 16 bases left between them. This CDR3 region has 15 residues. The germline V gene has CDR1 MNHEY and CDR2 SMNVEV (reference sequence). The CDR3 sequence: CASSSPLGGVNIQYF. The CDR3 coding sequence is TGTGCCAGCAGTTCACCCTTGGGGGGAGTAAACATTCAGTACTTC.

The rearrangement links TRBV7-6 to TRBJ1-2; 10 bases are shared with TRBD1. The CDR3 is 16 amino acids. V lost 1 base, J lost 7 bases, and 9 bases stayed unmatched. In germline, CDR1 is SGHVS, CDR2 FNYEAQ. This CDR3 reads CASSLGISGTGVGYTF. In DNA, the CDR3 is TGTGCCAGCAGCTTAGGAATCTCCGGGACAGGGGTTGGCTACACCTTC.

The V call is TRBV10-3, the J call TRBJ1-1, with D perhaps matching TRBD1 (5 bases). Germline loops: CDR1 ENHRY, CDR2 SYGVKD. V lost 5 bases, J lost 3 bases, and 16 bases lay in between. The CDR3 loop spans 15 amino acids. The CDR3 DNA reads as TGTGCCATCAGTCCGGACGGGAGGGGTGACACTGAAGCTTTCTTT. It yields the protein CAISPDGRGDTEAFF.

The chain joins TRBV9 to TRBJ2-3; no clear D gene. V was cut by 3 bases and J by 3 bases, with 8 bases left in between. This CDR3 comprises 13 residues. Per germline, CDR1 SGDLS and CDR2 YYNGEE. Here the CDR3 DNA reads TGTGCCAGCAGCGGGATCAGTACAGATACGCAGTATTTT. It is translated as CASSGISTDTQYF. Drawing the rest from reference TRBV9 and TRBJ2-3, the complete variable domain is DSGVTQTPKHLITATGQRVTLRCSPRSGDLSVYWYQQSLDQGLQFLIQYYNGEERAKGNILERFSAQQFPDLHSELNLSSLELGDSALYFCASSGISTDTQYFGPGTRLTVL.

A single count supports this clone. The chain couples TRBV4-2 to TRBJ1-3, with 7 positions matching TRBD1. CDR3 length: 18 residues. The V gene's germline CDR1 is LGHNA and CDR2 YNFKEQ. V trimming: 0 bases; J trimming: 3 bases; junction bases outside the gene matches: 11. The CDR3 reads CASSQELKTGFVGNTIYF. CDR3 DNA sequence: TGTGCCAGCAGCCAAGAGTTAAAGACAGGGTTTGTTGGAAACACCATATATTTT.

This clone was counted once. The chain links TRBV6-1 to TRBJ2-5; D may be TRBD2 (5 bases). The CDR3 extends over 13 amino acids. V lost 7 bases, J lost 1 base, and 10 bases lay in between. Germline loops: CDR1 MNHNS, CDR2 SASEGT. CDR3 protein: CASTIAIQETQYF. The CDR3 DNA sequence: TGTGCCAGCACCATAGCGATCCAAGAGACCCAGTACTTC.

The chain links TRBV27 to TRBJ2-1; 9 nucleotides align to TRBD1. Germline CDR1 MNHEY, CDR2 SMNVEV (reference sequence). With V trimmed by 3 bases and J by 4 bases, 13 bases remained unmatched. The CDR3 is 18 amino acids. CDR3 sequence: CASSLETGGLSFYNEQFF. Here the CDR3 DNA reads TGTGCCAGCAGTTTGGAAACAGGGGGCTTATCCTTTTACAATGAGCAGTTCTTC.

The chain joins TRBV7-2 to TRBJ2-5; D not certain. This CDR3 contains 14 residues. CDR1 and CDR2 from the germline V gene are SGHTA and FQGNSA. Trimming took off 5 bases at V and 1 base at J, with 11 bases between the two ends. Written as DNA, the CDR3 is TGTGCCAGCAGCGCGCAGGTTACCCAAGAGACCCAGTACTTC. The encoded protein is CASSAQVTQETQYF.

The rearrangement joins TRBV29-1 to TRBJ1-1, with D maybe TRBD1 (6 bases). The V gene's germline CDR1 is SQVTM and CDR2 ANQGSEA. Deletions cut 4 bases from V and 4 bases from J, with 10 bases between. The CDR3 runs 12 residues. CDR3 in DNA: TGCAGCGTTGTAATCAGGGGCACTGAAGCTTTCTTT. Its translation: CSVVIRGTEAFF.

This sequence joins TRBV5-1 and TRBJ2-3, with D hard to call. In germline, CDR1 is SGHRS, CDR2 YFSETQ. The CDR3 extends over 16 amino acids. The V and J ends lost 4 bases and 0 bases respectively, with 15 bases between them. CDR3 sequence: CASSTNPTDSTDTQYF. CDR3 sequence (DNA): TGCGCCAGCAGCACAAACCCGACCGACAGCACAGATACGCAGTATTTT.

The chain links TRBV7-2 to TRBJ1-5; the D is unclear. V was shortened by 1 base and J by 3 bases, with 10 bases between the two germline ends. Per germline, CDR1 SGHTA and CDR2 FQGNSA. The CDR3 is 15 residues long. The CDR3 here is CASSLDLDANQPQHF. The CDR3 DNA follows: TGTGCCAGCAGCTTAGACTTAGACGCCAATCAGCCCCAGCATTTT.

The CDR3 sequence: CASSSPEELNTGELFF. The CDR3 DNA follows: TGCGCCAGCAGCTCTCCCGAGGAGCTGAACACCGGGGAGCTGTTTTTT. V and J are TRBV5-1 and TRBJ2-2, with no clear D. This CDR3 is 16 amino acids long. The V and J ends lost 3 bases and 1 base respectively, with 13 bases between them. The germline V gene has CDR1 SGHRS and CDR2 YFSETQ.

The chain recombines TRBV6-5 with TRBJ2-5; 8 nucleotides line up with TRBD1. Near its end, the DNA agrees better with TRBJ2-7, so the J call may be wrong. CDR3 length: 12 residues. Germline-derived CDR1 and CDR2 are MNHEY and SVGAGI. The CDR3 DNA reads TGTGCCAGCAGTCAGGGGGCCTTCGAGCAGTACTTC. Amino acid sequence: CASSQGAFEQYF.